What follows are 13 T cell receptor beta chains derived from one specimen sequenced in a study of chemoradiotherapy in HPV16-positive cancers. Measured with immunoSEQ multiplex PCR; TCRdb has only the in-frame clones, and not every one. The sample carries about 2,700 clones, roughly 87% recorded once. Sequencing was performed on tumor tissue, taken from a patient who underwent chemoradiotherapy. The receptor source for this set is a human donor with HPV-associated anogenital cancer.

The CDR3 spells CASGTSPYNEQFF. DNA of the CDR3: TGCGCCAGTGGGACTAGTCCCTACAATGAGCAGTTCTTC. The J gene is TRBJ2-1, the V gene TRBV10-2; 8 bases align to TRBD2. Germline trimming cut 9 bases from V and 2 bases from J; bases unmatched to any gene: 3. The CDR3 loop spans 13 amino acids. Germline V CDR1 and CDR2: WSHSY, SAAADI.

The gene calls are TRBV7-3 and TRBJ2-5; the match to TRBD2 covers 7 bases. CDR1 is SGHTA, CDR2 FQGTGA, per germline. This CDR3 comprises 15 residues. Trimming removed 1 base from V and 2 bases from J; junction bases left unmatched: 4. CDR3 residues: CASSLSGTTQETQYF. CDR3 in DNA: TGTGCCAGCAGCTTAAGTGGGACTACTCAAGAGACCCAGTACTTC.

The chain couples TRBV7-2 to TRBJ2-7; 7 nucleotides match TRBD1. The germline gives CDR1 SGHTA, CDR2 FQGNSA. V gave up 3 bases and J gave up 1 base; unmatched junction bases: 9. This CDR3 contains 16 residues. CDR3 DNA: TGTGCCAGCAGCTTGGTAGGGGGCAGTACGTCCTACGAGCAGTACTTC. Its translation is CASSLVGGSTSYEQYF.

The gene calls are TRBV9 and TRBJ2-5; D could derive from TRBD1 or TRBD2 (6 bases each). V was pared by 0 bases and J by 2 bases, with 11 bases between. This CDR3 is built from 15 residues. Germline assignment: CDR1 SGDLS and CDR2 YYNGEE. The CDR3 DNA is TGTGCCAGCAGCGTAGAGGGGGGCCTACAAGAGACCCAGTACTTC. This encodes CASSVEGGLQETQYF. The full variable domain, rest sourced from reference TRBV9 and TRBJ2-5, is DSGVTQTPKHLITATGQRVTLRCSPRSGDLSVYWYQQSLDQGLQFLIQYYNGEERAKGNILERFSAQQFPDLHSELNLSSLELGDSALYFCASSVEGGLQETQYFGPGTRLLVL.

The chain uses TRBV27 and TRBJ2-2; D is unclear. CDR3 size: 14 residues. Germline assignment: CDR1 MNHEY and CDR2 SMNVEV (reference sequence). Trimming took off 4 bases at V and 5 bases at J, with 11 bases between the two ends. The CDR3 sequence: CASSSLMGTGELFF. CDR3 nucleotide sequence: TGTGCCAGCAGTTCCCTTATGGGGACCGGGGAGCTGTTTTTT.

The chain links TRBV7-3 to TRBJ1-2; possibly TRBD1 for D (5 bases). This CDR3 has 13 residues. Germline values: CDR1 SGHTA, CDR2 FQGTGA. With 5 bases removed from V and 1 base from J, the gap between germline ends came to 8 bases. The DNA of the CDR3 is TGTGCCAGCAGCCCGACAGATAACTATGGCTACACCTTC. Amino acid sequence: CASSPTDNYGYTF.

This chain uses TRBV29-1 with TRBJ2-7; 9 bases are a match to TRBD1. The trim removed 1 base at V and 5 bases at J, leaving 6 bases unmatched. This CDR3 is 14 amino acids long. CDR1 is SQVTM, CDR2 ANQGSEA, per germline. CDR3 residues: CSVEARTGANEQYF. CDR3 bases: TGCAGCGTTGAAGCCCGGACAGGGGCTAACGAGCAGTACTTC.

The chain has TRBV19 and TRBJ1-1; D uncertain. From germline, CDR1 is LNHDA and CDR2 SQIVND (reference sequence). V gave up 8 bases and J gave up 7 bases, with 14 bases separating them. The CDR3 length is 12 residues. In DNA form, the CDR3 reads TGTGCCAGTCTGGCGGCTGGCATTGAAGCTTTCTTT. Translating it yields CASLAAGIEAFF.

J is TRBJ2-5 and V is TRBV28; 13 nucleotides line up with TRBD2. The CDR3 sequence is 19 residues long. Germline-derived CDR1 and CDR2 are MDHEN and SYDVKM. The trim removed 7 bases at V and 3 bases at J, leaving 17 bases unmatched. The CDR3 region is CASTSGGLAGDVPEETQYF. The DNA of the CDR3 is TGTGCCAGCACTTCAGGAGGACTAGCGGGAGACGTTCCTGAAGAGACCCAGTACTTC.

The chain uses TRBV2 and TRBJ2-3; TRBD2 matches 9 bases. The CDR3 length is 16 residues. The germline CDR1 and CDR2 sequences are SNHLY and FYNNEI. V lost 10 bases to trimming and J lost 2 bases; unmatched junction nucleotides: 13. The CDR3 region is CAMEGIGGRATDTQYF. CDR3 sequence (DNA): TGTGCCATGGAGGGAATAGGCGGGAGGGCCACAGATACGCAGTATTTT.

The CDR3 nucleotides read TGTGCCAGCAGTTTCCGACGTCGACACGGCTACACCTTC. Translating gives CASSFRRRHGYTF. The chain couples TRBV28 to TRBJ1-2, with D uncertain. V lost 3 bases to trimming and J lost 8 bases, with 13 bases between them. Germline V gene sequence: CDR1 MDHEN, CDR2 SYDVKM. The CDR3 is 13 amino acids.

This clone was detected only once. The rearrangement uses TRBV7-9 and TRBJ1-5; D call uncertain. Germline V gene sequence: CDR1 SEHNR, CDR2 FQNEAQ (reference sequence). The CDR3 consists of 11 residues. V was cut by 1 base and J by 9 bases, with 4 bases left in between. The CDR3 spells CASSLGGPQHF. In DNA form, the CDR3 reads TGTGCCAGCAGCTTAGGGGGGCCCCAGCATTTT.

The J gene is TRBJ1-4, the V gene TRBV7-4; D is undetermined. This CDR3 spans 13 amino acids. Germline V lookup: CDR1 SGHVT, CDR2 SQSDAQ. V dropped 5 bases and J dropped 5 bases, with 9 bases sitting between them. The CDR3 nucleotides are TGTGCCAGCAGCCCAAAGCAGAATGAAAAACTGTTTTTT. It specifies CASSPKQNEKLFF.